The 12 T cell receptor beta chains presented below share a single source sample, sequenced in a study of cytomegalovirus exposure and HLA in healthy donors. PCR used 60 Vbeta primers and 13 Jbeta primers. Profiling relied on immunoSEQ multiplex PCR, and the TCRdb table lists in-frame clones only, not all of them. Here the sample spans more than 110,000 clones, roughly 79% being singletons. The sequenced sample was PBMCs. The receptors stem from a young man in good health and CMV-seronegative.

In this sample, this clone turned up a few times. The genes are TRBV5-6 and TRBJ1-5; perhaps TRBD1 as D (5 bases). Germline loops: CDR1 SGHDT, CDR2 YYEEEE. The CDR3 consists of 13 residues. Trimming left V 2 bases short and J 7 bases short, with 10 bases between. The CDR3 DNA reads TGTGCCAGCAGCTTTAAAACAGGCCAGCCCCAGCATTTT. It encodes CASSFKTGQPQHF. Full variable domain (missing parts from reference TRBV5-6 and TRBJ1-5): DAGVTQSPTHLIKTRGQQVTLRCSPKSGHDTVSWYQQALGQGPQFIFQYYEEEERQRGNFPDRFSGHQFPNYSSELNVNALLLGDSALYLCASSFKTGQPQHFGDGTRLSIL.

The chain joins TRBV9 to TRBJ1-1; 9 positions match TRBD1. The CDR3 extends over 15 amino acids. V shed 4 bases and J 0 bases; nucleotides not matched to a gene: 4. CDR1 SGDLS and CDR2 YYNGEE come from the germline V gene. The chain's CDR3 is CASSPGTGMNTEAFF. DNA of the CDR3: TGTGCCAGCAGCCCCGGGACAGGGATGAACACTGAAGCTTTCTTT.

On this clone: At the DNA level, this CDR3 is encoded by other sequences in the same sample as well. The DNA of the CDR3 is TGTGCCAGCAGCGGACAGGGTGGTACCGGGGAGCTGTTTTTT. This translates into CASSGQGGTGELFF. The V gene is TRBV7-2, the J gene TRBJ2-2; TRBD1 aligns across 8 bases. The V gene's germline CDR1 is SGHTA and CDR2 FQGNSA. After removal of 5 bases from V and 5 bases from J, the junction contained 4 bases not matched to a gene. The CDR3 has 14 residues.

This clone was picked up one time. The CDR3 sequence is CASSRGSYGYTF. CDR3 bases: TGTGCCAGCAGCCGAGGCTCCTATGGCTACACCTTC. The chain has TRBV7-2 and TRBJ1-2; no definite D call. Germline CDR1 reads SGHTA; CDR2 reads FQGNSA. The V end was cut by 5 bases, the J end by 4 bases, with 8 bases between. This CDR3 comprises 12 residues.

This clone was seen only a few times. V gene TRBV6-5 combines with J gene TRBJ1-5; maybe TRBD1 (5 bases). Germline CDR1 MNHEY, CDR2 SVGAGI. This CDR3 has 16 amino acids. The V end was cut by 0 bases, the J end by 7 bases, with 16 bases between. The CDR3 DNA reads TGTGCCAGCAGTTACTCGGGTCCGCGAGCAGGGCAGCCCCAGCATTTT. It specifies CASSYSGPRAGQPQHF.

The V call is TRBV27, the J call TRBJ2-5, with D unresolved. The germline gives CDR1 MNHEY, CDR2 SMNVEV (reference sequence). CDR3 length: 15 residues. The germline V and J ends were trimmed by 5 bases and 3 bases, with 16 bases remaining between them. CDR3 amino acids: CASSLRPSAEETQYF. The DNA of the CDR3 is TGTGCCAGCAGTCTACGCCCCTCGGCGGAAGAGACCCAGTACTTC.

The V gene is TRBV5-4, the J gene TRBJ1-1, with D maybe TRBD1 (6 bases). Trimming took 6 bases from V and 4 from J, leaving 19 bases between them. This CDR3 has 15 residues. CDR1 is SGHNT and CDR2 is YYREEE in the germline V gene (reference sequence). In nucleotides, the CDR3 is TGTGCCAGCATTCAATTACAGGGTTTGGGCACTGAAGCTTTCTTT. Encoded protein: CASIQLQGLGTEAFF.

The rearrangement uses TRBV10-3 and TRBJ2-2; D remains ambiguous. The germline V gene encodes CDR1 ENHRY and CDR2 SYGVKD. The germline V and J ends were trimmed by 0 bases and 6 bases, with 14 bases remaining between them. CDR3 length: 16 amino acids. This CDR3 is CAISESLLSVSGELFF. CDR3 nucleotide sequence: TGTGCCATCAGTGAGTCTCTTTTATCGGTTTCCGGGGAGCTGTTTTTT.

The CDR3 protein is CASSVTPQTGKHYGYTF. The CDR3 DNA follows: TGTGCCAGCAGCGTTACCCCCCAGACAGGGAAACACTATGGCTACACCTTC. The J gene is TRBJ1-2, the V gene TRBV9; 7 bases are shared with TRBD1. The V gene end was trimmed by 2 bases and the J gene end by 3 bases; junction bases not matched to a gene: 13. Germline CDR1 is SGDLS and CDR2 is YYNGEE. This CDR3 contains 17 residues.

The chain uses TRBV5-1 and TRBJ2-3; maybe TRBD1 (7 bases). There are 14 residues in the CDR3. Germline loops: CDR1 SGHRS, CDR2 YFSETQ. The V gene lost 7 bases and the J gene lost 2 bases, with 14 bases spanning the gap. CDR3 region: CASAGQTYTDTQYF. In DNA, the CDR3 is TGCGCCAGCGCGGGACAGACATACACAGATACGCAGTATTTT. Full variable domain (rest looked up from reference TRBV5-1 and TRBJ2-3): KAGVTQTPRYLIKTRGQQVTLSCSPISGHRSVSWYQQTPGQGLQFLFEYFSETQRNKGNFPGRFSGRQFSNSRSEMNVSTLELGDSALYLCASAGQTYTDTQYFGPGTRLTVL.

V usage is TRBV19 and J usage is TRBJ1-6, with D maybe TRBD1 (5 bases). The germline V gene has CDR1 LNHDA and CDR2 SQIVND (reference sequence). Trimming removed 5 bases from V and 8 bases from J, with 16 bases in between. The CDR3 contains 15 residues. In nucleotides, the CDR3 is TGTGCCAGTAGTCCAACCGGGGGGTTTGATTCACCCCTCCACTTT. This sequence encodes CASSPTGGFDSPLHF.

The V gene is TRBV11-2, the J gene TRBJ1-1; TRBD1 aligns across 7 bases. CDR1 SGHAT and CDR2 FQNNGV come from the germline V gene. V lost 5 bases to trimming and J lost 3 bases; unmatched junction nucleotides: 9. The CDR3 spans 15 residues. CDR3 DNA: TGTGCCAGCAGCCCCATTGAGGGGGCTGACACTGAAGCTTTCTTT. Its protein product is CASSPIEGADTEAFF.